This is a list of T cell receptor beta chains from one sample in a study of blood T cell repertoires in COVID-19. Using immunoSEQ multiplex PCR, the repertoire was profiled, and TCRdb retains in-frame clones only, with some absent. The sample comprises around 160,000 clones, 75% to 85% of which are singletons, and 10% to 15% rests with the top ten. Material for sequencing was peripheral blood. These TCRs come from a man in his sixties with active or convalescent COVID-19. CDR3s include the opening cysteine and the closing phenylalanine or tryptophan.

J,V,CDR3
TRBJ1-3,TRBV6-5,CASSRTASSGNTIYF
TRBJ2-3,TRBV5-1,CASSSLQGDTQYF
TRBJ2-2,TRBV11-3,CASSLARGAGELFF
TRBJ1-5,TRBV28,CASTPLEGLGGQPQHF
TRBJ2-7,TRBV28,CASSGTGVYEQYF
TRBJ1-1,TRBV9,CASSVALANTEAFF
TRBJ1-1,TRBV5-1,CASSLVPFNTEAFF
TRBJ2-7,TRBV28,CASSLPALSGRHSYEQYF
TRBJ2-7,TRBV4-3,CASSQEWVSRDGWKTYEQYF
TRBJ2-1,TRBV7-2,CASRLGDEQFF
TRBJ2-7,TRBV3-1/TRBV3-2,CASSMRHLLEQYF
TRBJ1-5,TRBV6-4,CASRETRAGQPQHF
TRBJ2-7,TRBV29-1,CSAGTGQHEQYF
TRBJ2-5,TRBV24-1,CATSDLPGLGQETQYF
TRBJ1-5,TRBV7-2,CASSLTRVGNQPQHF
TRBJ1-3,TRBV7-8,CASSLAGAGNTIYF
TRBJ2-1,TRBV19,CASLAGGDEQFF
TRBJ1-3,TRBV12-1,CASSLYTRDSGNTIYF
TRBJ2-1,TRBV5-4,CASSFRDRVWNEQFF
TRBJ2-2,TRBV28,CASSLALSGSGELFF
TRBJ1-3,TRBV5-4,CASSLAGGPGNTIYF
TRBJ2-1,TRBV19,CASRNAGGNYNEQFF
TRBJ1-5,TRBV28,CASSLQGEPPQHF
TRBJ2-2,TRBV14,CASRPYKGLARTLNTGELFF
TRBJ2-7,TRBV7-2,CASSPPPRDSEQYF
TRBJ2-2,TRBV7-9,CASSLRTGRNTGELFF
TRBJ1-2,TRBV27,CASSLRGGFGYTF
TRBJ2-7,TRBV29-1,CSVGAGQEEYF
TRBJ2-1,TRBV9,CASSTGTSGRNNEQFF
TRBJ2-1,TRBV28,CASSSHLIYNEQFF
TRBJ2-7,TRBV14,CASSQKGQSREQYF
TRBJ1-3,TRBV7-9,CASSRVFSGNTIYF
TRBJ2-1,TRBV7-3,CASSGGSGSYNEQFF
TRBJ2-1,TRBV15,CATSRDLAGLVEQFF
TRBJ2-4,TRBV23-1,CASSPAGAGARVAAKNIQYF
TRBJ2-3,TRBV10-3,CAISEPGETDTQYF